Listed below are T cell receptor beta chains from one sample, sequenced in a study of beta chain features in type 1 diabetes. The method was immunoSEQ multiplex PCR; TCRdb's version includes in-frame clones alone and lacks a portion of them. The sample yields some 220,000 clones, approximately 11% seen once. The sequencing sample was made of central memory CD4+ T cells from blood. The receptors derive from a man aged 18 to 29 in good health. The CDR3 runs from the conserved cysteine through the conserved F or W. The order of the fields is V gene, D gene, clone size, J gene, CDR3 protein, CDR3 DNA. The D gene is left open where the match is weak. Rows may omit the clone size; those that give it use once, few, many or a size class.

v_call: TRBV19; d_call: NA; clone_size: NA; j_call: TRBJ1-1; cdr3_aa: CASKTGVNTEAFF; cdr3_nt: TGTGCCAGTAAAACAGGAGTGAACACTGAAGCTTTCTTT
v_call: TRBV5-1; d_call: NA; clone_size: many; j_call: TRBJ2-1; cdr3_aa: CASSNGSSYNEQFF; cdr3_nt: TGCGCCAGCAGCAACGGGAGCTCCTACAATGAGCAGTTCTTC
v_call: TRBV18; d_call: NA; clone_size: NA; j_call: TRBJ2-1; cdr3_aa: CASSPAGLYNEQFF; cdr3_nt: TGTGCCAGCTCACCCGCAGGACTCTACAATGAGCAGTTCTTC
v_call: TRBV7-2; d_call: NA; clone_size: few; j_call: TRBJ1-2; cdr3_aa: CASSRESRSNYGYTF; cdr3_nt: TGTGCCAGCAGTCGTGAGAGCCGCTCCAACTATGGCTACACCTTC
v_call: TRBV7-2; d_call: NA; clone_size: NA; j_call: TRBJ2-7; cdr3_aa: CASSLNLYEQYF; cdr3_nt: TGTGCCAGCAGCTTAAACCTCTACGAGCAGTACTTC
v_call: TRBV7-2; d_call: TRBD1; clone_size: NA; j_call: TRBJ1-1; cdr3_aa: CASRAGGATEAFF; cdr3_nt: TGTGCCAGCAGAGCAGGGGGCGCGACTGAAGCTTTCTTT
v_call: TRBV7-7; d_call: NA; clone_size: few; j_call: TRBJ2-5; cdr3_aa: CASSLAREETQYF; cdr3_nt: TGTGCTAGCAGCTTAGCTAGAGAAGAGACCCAGTACTTC
v_call: TRBV27; d_call: NA; clone_size: few; j_call: TRBJ1-5; cdr3_aa: CASSPNGGPQHF; cdr3_nt: TGTGCCAGCAGTCCGAATGGGGGGCCCCAGCATTTT
v_call: TRBV15; d_call: NA; clone_size: few; j_call: TRBJ2-7; cdr3_aa: CATSPLGTHEQYF; cdr3_nt: TGTGCCACCAGCCCTCTAGGTACCCACGAGCAGTACTTC
v_call: TRBV30; d_call: NA; clone_size: few; j_call: TRBJ1-3; cdr3_aa: CAWNSGAYGNTIYF; cdr3_nt: TGTGCCTGGAATTCAGGGGCTTACGGAAACACCATATATTTT
v_call: TRBV20-1; d_call: NA; clone_size: NA; j_call: TRBJ2-7; cdr3_aa: CSARYPLEQYF; cdr3_nt: TGCAGTGCTAGATATCCCCTCGAGCAGTACTTC
v_call: TRBV6-6; d_call: TRBD2; clone_size: few; j_call: TRBJ2-1; cdr3_aa: CASQVGGRITDEQFF; cdr3_nt: TGTGCCAGCCAAGTGGGGGGGAGAATTACGGATGAGCAGTTCTTC
v_call: TRBV19; d_call: TRBD1; clone_size: NA; j_call: TRBJ2-3; cdr3_aa: CASSIRTGYTDTQYF; cdr3_nt: TGTGCCAGTAGTATACGGACAGGGTACACAGATACGCAGTATTTT
v_call: TRBV7-9; d_call: TRBD1; clone_size: few; j_call: TRBJ2-1; cdr3_aa: CASSPLGTASPSFF; cdr3_nt: TGTGCCAGCAGCCCCCTAGGGACAGCGTCTCCGTCGTTCTTC
v_call: TRBV4-3; d_call: TRBD1; clone_size: NA; j_call: TRBJ1-1; cdr3_aa: CASSHLTGRTEAFF; cdr3_nt: TGCGCCAGCAGCCATCTGACAGGGCGTACTGAAGCTTTCTTT
v_call: TRBV29-1; d_call: NA; clone_size: NA; j_call: TRBJ1-2; cdr3_aa: CSVEETLGGYGYTF; cdr3_nt: TGCAGCGTTGAAGAGACACTCGGGGGGTATGGCTACACCTTC
v_call: TRBV18; d_call: TRBD2; clone_size: few; j_call: TRBJ2-5; cdr3_aa: CASSPPVIGGETQYF; cdr3_nt: TGTGCCAGCTCACCGCCGGTGATCGGGGGGGAGACCCAGTACTTC